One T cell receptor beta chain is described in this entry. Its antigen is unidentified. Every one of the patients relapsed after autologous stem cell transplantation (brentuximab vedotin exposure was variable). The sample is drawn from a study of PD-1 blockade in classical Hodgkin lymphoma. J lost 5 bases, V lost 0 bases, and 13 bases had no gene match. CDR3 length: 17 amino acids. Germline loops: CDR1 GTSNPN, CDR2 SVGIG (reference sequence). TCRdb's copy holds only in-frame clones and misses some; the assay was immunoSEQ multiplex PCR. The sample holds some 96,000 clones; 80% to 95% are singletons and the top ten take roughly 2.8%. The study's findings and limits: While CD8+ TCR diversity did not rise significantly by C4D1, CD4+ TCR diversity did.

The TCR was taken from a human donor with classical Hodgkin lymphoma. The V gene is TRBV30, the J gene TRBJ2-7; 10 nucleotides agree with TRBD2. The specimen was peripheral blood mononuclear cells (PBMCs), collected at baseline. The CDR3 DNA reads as TGTGCCTGGAGTGTAAAGGTCGGCTGGACTAGCGGAAACGAGCAGTACTTC. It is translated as CAWSVKVGWTSGNEQYF.